This passage covers 2 T cell receptor beta chains from one sample sequenced in a study of control samples from healthy donors and cancer patients. Libraries were prepared by immunoSEQ multiplex PCR; TCRdb keeps only in-frame clonotypes and omits some of them. This table holds 84,000 or so clones, 65% to 90% found once. The sample consisted of PBMCs. These TCRs come from a man aged 55-75 years with head and neck cancer.

The V and J genes are TRBV18 and TRBJ2-1; 8 nucleotides agree with TRBD1. Germline V gives CDR1 KGHSH, CDR2 LQKENI. With 3 bases clipped from V and 9 bases from J, the junction kept 16 bases outside the gene matches. The CDR3 spans 17 residues. CDR3 protein: CASSPRGSGGVNGEQFF. DNA for the CDR3: TGTGCCAGCTCACCTCGGGGGTCAGGGGGCGTAAACGGTGAGCAGTTCTTC.

The V call is TRBV5-1, the J call TRBJ2-7, with D possibly called TRBD1 or TRBD2 (5 bases each). The ends were cut back, 5 bases at V and 9 bases at J, with 18 bases in the middle. The CDR3 length is 13 residues. CDR1 and CDR2 from the germline V gene are SGHRS and YFSETQ. Here the CDR3 reads CASRPGTSAAQYF. The CDR3 DNA is TGCGCCAGCAGACCGGGGACCTCGGCGGCGCAGTACTTC.